This T cell receptor (beta chain) was captured in a study of blood T cell repertoires in COVID-19. Looking at the study overall: The United States, Italy and Spain were the sources of the acute and convalescent COVID-19 samples. From T cells, B-cell-depleted T cells, or PBMCs came the material, which was cDNA or gDNA.

How the authors handled the data: Reference gene primer amplification in the assay estimated nucleated cell counts. The protocol was immunoSEQ multiplex PCR, while the TCRdb copy is restricted to in-frame clones and leaves out a portion. D and trimming come from the DNA, and the V and J calls and clone size come from that table. Of about 130,000 clones in the sample, around 86% were seen once. The V end was cut by 4 bases, the J end by 0 bases, with 10 bases between. Germline values: CDR1 SGHKS, CDR2 YYEKEE (reference sequence). This CDR3 is 14 amino acids long. The chain couples TRBV5-5 to TRBJ1-2, with D perhaps TRBD1 (5 bases). This receptor was obtained from a woman aged 45 to 65 who had recovered from COVID-19. The sequenced material came from peripheral blood. The CDR3 loop is CASSQQAANYGYTF. CDR3 in DNA: TGTGCCAGCAGCCAACAGGCAGCTAACTATGGCTACACCTTC.